Described below is a single TCR beta chain sequence and its context. The repertoire was sequenced with immunoSEQ multiplex PCR; TCRdb's copy has only in-frame clones and lacks some. This sample yields roughly 97,000 clones, of which roughly 95% are seen a single time; approximately 0.38% belongs to the top ten. The data were taken from a study of technical replicates of blood from a few donors. Germline values: CDR1 SGHRS, CDR2 YFSETQ. This CDR3 region has 14 residues. The trim removed 5 bases at V and 6 bases at J, leaving 7 bases unmatched. This clonotype originated in a human donor in good health. V gene TRBV5-1 combines with J gene TRBJ2-2; TRBD1 matches 7 bases. Sequencing input: T cells isolated from PBMCs. CDR3 region: CASSSTTGPGELFF. CDR3 nucleotide sequence: TGCGCCAGCAGTAGTACGACAGGGCCCGGGGAGCTGTTTTTT.